This TCR beta chain was profiled in a study of stem cell transplantation in POMP-related autoinflammatory disease (dated by TCRdb to the early 2020s). As for the study more broadly: It was hypothesized that MHC class I-dependent CD8+ T-cell differentiation and positive selection are impaired by defective thymoproteasomes, resulting in skewing of the TRB repertoire. Prior to transplant, the patients had CD4+ naive T-cell skewing, low CD8+ T-cell proportions, and decreased T-cell cytokine secretion. To find out how POMP deficiency affects T-cell receptor beta repertoire diversity and CDR3 characteristics, high-throughput TRB sequencing was used.

About this clone: This receptor's antigen is unknown. Base qualities were left out, and no much larger clone turns up one base away.

The CDR3 runs 12 amino acids, cysteine and phenylalanine included. Just the 36-base CDR3 DNA is kept, in frame starting at base 1. The germline V gene gives CDR1 as SGHDT and CDR2 as YYEEEE. Relative to germline, V is 3 bases shorter and J is 4 bases shorter, with 8 bases between their ends. Study-wide findings and limitations: A trend toward lower TRB diversity and higher clonality was observed in PRAID patients across all analyzed T-cell subsets. In PRAID patients, the trend toward increased clonality and lower diversity reached statistical significance only for regulatory T cells. PRAID patients showed a restricted number of unique TRB V-J gene pairings.

Libraries came from the immunoSEQ multiplex PCR assay. Concerning the study's data processing: Repertoire diversity was quantified with Shannon entropy, accounting for clonal size distribution. The Gini-Simpson index (Simpson_1-D) was used to measure inequality in clonotype distribution. Here the immuneACCESS table is served through TCRdb, limited to in-frame sequences with V and J called. Missing clones are a known gap in these copies; in checked studies unresolved V genes cover under half, and the rest lacks a known reason. The DNA was the basis for D and trimming; V, J and clone size are from that table. In all, the sample holds some 31,000 clones, and 70% to 90% of those were seen once. Approximately 0.72% of the sample is taken by the ten largest. In light of the paper, this sample's time point label describes: before hematopoietic stem cell transplant. PRAID was a condition in which autoinflammation came alongside prominent immunodeficiency. T-cell subsets (conventional T cells, CD8+ T cells, regulatory T cells, T follicular helper cells) were sorted before TRB sequencing.

The starting material was CD4+ T cells from PBMCs, obtained before stem cell transplantation. The receptor comes from a human donor with POMP-related autoinflammation and immune dysregulation (PRAID). The chain uses TRBV5-6 and TRBJ2-7, with the D gene too uncertain to name. The nucleotide sequence reads TGTGCCAGCAGCTCCGACGGGTACGAGCAGTACTTC. It specifies CASSSDGYEQYF.